A single sample gave rise to the 27 T cell receptor beta chains below, sequenced in a study of cytomegalovirus exposure and HLA in healthy donors. The PCR employed 60 Vbeta primers together with 13 Jbeta primers. Only in-frame clones appear in the TCRdb table, and some are missing; sequencing was by immunoSEQ multiplex PCR. Recorded for this sample: about 65,000 clones. Material: PBMCs. These receptors were taken from a boy aged 5-17 years in good health and CMV-seronegative.

The chain has TRBV9 and TRBJ2-7; a weak D match, TRBD2 (7 bases). Trimming left V 4 bases short and J 1 base short, with 18 bases between. Germline V gene lookup returns CDR1 SGDLS and CDR2 YYNGEE. This CDR3 has 16 residues. The CDR3, as DNA: TGTGCCAGCAGCCCCTTAGGGGGGGGTAATTCCTACGAGCAGTACTTC. As protein: CASSPLGGGNSYEQYF.

V gene TRBV30 combines with J gene TRBJ1-5, with D hard to call. Germline V gene lookup returns CDR1 GTSNPN and CDR2 SVGIG (reference sequence). Deletions cut 0 bases from V and 9 bases from J, with 21 bases between. This CDR3 region has 16 residues. Here the CDR3 reads CAWSVRGKAWVGPQHF. DNA of the CDR3: TGTGCCTGGAGTGTACGAGGGAAGGCTTGGGTAGGGCCCCAGCATTTT.

The V and J genes are TRBV7-6 and TRBJ2-3; TRBD2 matches 10 bases. The junction had 6 bases not matched to a gene; V was cut back by 1 base and J by 5 bases. The CDR3 is 16 residues long. In germline, CDR1 is SGHVS, CDR2 FNYEAQ. The CDR3 reads CASSLGSGGALDTQYF. The CDR3 nucleotides read TGTGCCAGCAGCTTAGGAAGCGGGGGGGCCTTAGATACGCAGTATTTT.

The J gene is TRBJ2-2, the V gene TRBV25-1; D is ambiguous. Germline V CDR1 and CDR2: MGHDK, SYGVNS. The CDR3 contains 12 residues. The V gene lost 7 bases and the J gene lost 4 bases, with 7 bases spanning the gap. The CDR3 nucleotides are TGTGCCAGCACCAGAGGCACCGGGGAGCTGTTTTTT. Translated: CASTRGTGELFF.

This sequence joins TRBV19 and TRBJ2-2; maybe TRBD2 (6 bases). This CDR3 is built from 15 residues. V shed 3 bases and J shed 5 bases, with 13 bases lying between them. The germline V gene encodes CDR1 LNHDA and CDR2 SQIVND (reference sequence). The CDR3: CASSIGTGGTGELFF. The CDR3 DNA reads TGTGCCAGTAGTATCGGGACTGGTGGGACCGGGGAGCTGTTTTTT.

This chain links TRBV2 with TRBJ2-3; D remains ambiguous. This CDR3 spans 10 amino acids. Trimming cost V 10 bases and J 2 bases, with 4 bases left between them. The germline V gene encodes CDR1 SNHLY and CDR2 FYNNEI. In DNA form, the CDR3 reads TGTGCCACTTTCACAGATACGCAGTATTTT. It yields the protein CATFTDTQYF.

J is TRBJ2-7 and V is TRBV6-4, with 7 bases fitting TRBD2. This CDR3 has 12 residues. The germline V gene encodes CDR1 MRHNA and CDR2 SNTAGT. The V and J ends lost 7 bases and 4 bases, in that order; junction bases with no gene match: 4. The CDR3 here is CASILGGYEQYF. CDR3 DNA sequence: TGTGCCAGCATTCTGGGGGGGTACGAGCAGTACTTC.

The V call is TRBV30, the J call TRBJ2-5; possible D gene TRBD2, 7 bases. The germline V gene has CDR1 GTSNPN and CDR2 SVGIG (reference sequence). The CDR3 has 13 amino acids. With 4 bases removed from V and 6 bases from J, the gap between germline ends came to 15 bases. The CDR3, as DNA: TGTGCCTGGACCCGGCGGGGGCAGAAGACCCAGTACTTC. Translated, it gives CAWTRRGQKTQYF. The whole variable domain, remainder taken from reference TRBV30 and TRBJ2-5, is SQTIHQWPATLVQPVGSPLSLECTVEGTSNPNLYWYRQAAGRGLQLLFYSVGIGQISSEVPQNLSASRPQDRQFILSSKKLLLSDSGFYLCAWTRRGQKTQYFGPGTRLLVL.

V and J are TRBV19 and TRBJ2-2, with D perhaps TRBD1 (6 bases). This CDR3 is 15 amino acids long. Trimming shortened V by 1 base and J by 4 bases, and 10 bases separated the two germline ends. CDR1 and CDR2 (germline): LNHDA, SQIVND (reference sequence). CDR3 sequence reads: CASSIGGQSTGELFF. CDR3 nucleotides: TGTGCCAGTAGTATAGGCGGACAGAGCACCGGGGAGCTGTTTTTT.

The genes are TRBV19 and TRBJ1-4, with 9 nucleotides matching TRBD1. CDR1 and CDR2 from the germline V gene are LNHDA and SQIVND (reference sequence). There are 22 residues in the CDR3. Unmatched junction bases numbered 19, after V lost 2 bases and J lost 0 bases. The chain's CDR3 is CASSIPYPGTGTYPATNEKLFF. The CDR3, as DNA: TGTGCCAGTAGTATACCTTACCCCGGGACAGGGACGTACCCCGCAACTAATGAAAAACTGTTTTTT.

This chain joins TRBV13 and TRBJ2-1; 11 positions match TRBD2. The CDR3 totals 21 residues. V lost 4 bases to trimming and J lost 0 bases; unmatched junction nucleotides: 17. Germline CDR1 is PRHDT and CDR2 is FYEKMQ (reference sequence). CDR3 DNA sequence: TGTGCCAGCAGCTCTGTGAATACCGGGACTAGCGGATTGAGCTCCTACAATGAGCAGTTCTTC. Encoded protein: CASSSVNTGTSGLSSYNEQFF.

The rearrangement uses TRBV9 and TRBJ2-3, with 9 bases aligning to TRBD2. From germline, CDR1 is SGDLS and CDR2 YYNGEE. The ends lost 0 bases at V and 5 bases at J; junction bases unmatched: 4. This CDR3 comprises 15 residues. CDR3 in amino acids: CASSVGAGGGDTQYF. CDR3 DNA: TGTGCCAGCAGCGTAGGAGCGGGGGGAGGAGATACGCAGTATTTT. Full variable domain (outside the CDR3, taken from reference TRBV9 and TRBJ2-3): DSGVTQTPKHLITATGQRVTLRCSPRSGDLSVYWYQQSLDQGLQFLIQYYNGEERAKGNILERFSAQQFPDLHSELNLSSLELGDSALYFCASSVGAGGGDTQYFGPGTRLTVL.

V usage is TRBV30 and J usage is TRBJ2-7, with 9 bases fitting TRBD2. With V trimmed by 1 base and J by 7 bases, 17 bases remained unmatched. This CDR3 is built from 17 residues. CDR1 GTSNPN and CDR2 SVGIG come from the germline V gene (reference sequence). The CDR3: CAWSGASGTRLMGEQYF. For the CDR3, the DNA is TGTGCCTGGAGTGGGGCTAGCGGGACCCGGCTTATGGGGGAGCAGTACTTC.

The rearrangement joins TRBV9 to TRBJ2-5; TRBD2 aligns across 16 bases. This CDR3 has 19 residues. V gave up 3 bases and J gave up 2 bases; unmatched junction bases: 10. CDR1 is SGDLS, CDR2 YYNGEE, per germline. Written as DNA, the CDR3 is TGTGCCAGCAGCGCCTATCCCGGGACTAGCGGGGGGGTGCAAGAGACCCAGTACTTC. Translation gives CASSAYPGTSGGVQETQYF.

The chain has TRBV5-1 and TRBJ2-5; 7 nucleotides agree with TRBD1. With the DNA end fitting TRBJ2-7 better, the J assignment may be wrong. Looked up from germline, CDR1 is SGHRS and CDR2 is YFSETQ. The CDR3 runs 14 residues. The CDR3, as DNA: TGCGCCAGCAGCTTGGGGGACAGATCCTACGAGCAGTACTTC. Amino acids: CASSLGDRSYEQYF.

V gene TRBV19 combines with J gene TRBJ1-1; a possible D gene is TRBD1 (6 bases). This CDR3 comprises 11 residues. Germline-derived CDR1 and CDR2 are LNHDA and SQIVND (reference sequence). V lost 7 bases to trimming and J lost 8 bases, with 11 bases between them. The CDR3 coding sequence is TGTGCCAGTACTTGGGGGCGGGAAGCTTTCTTT. It translates to CASTWGREAFF.

This rearrangement joins TRBV6-6 to TRBJ1-1; a possible D gene is TRBD1 (6 bases). Germline CDR1 and CDR2: MNHNY and SVGAGI (reference sequence). Trimming removed 4 bases from V and 5 bases from J, with 17 bases in between. CDR3 size: 15 residues. This chain's CDR3 is CASSSGQTRETEAFF. The CDR3 DNA sequence: TGTGCCAGCAGTTCGGGACAAACAAGGGAAACTGAAGCTTTCTTT.

The chain has TRBV5-1 and TRBJ2-7; 8 bases fit TRBD1. CDR3 length: 14 residues. The junction had 6 bases not matched to a gene; V was cut back by 3 bases and J by 4 bases. Germline CDR1 is SGHRS and CDR2 is YFSETQ. The CDR3 coding sequence is TGCGCCAGCAGCTACGGGACAGGCCTATACGAGCAGTACTTC. Translating gives CASSYGTGLYEQYF.

The chain is built from TRBV25-1 and TRBJ2-7, with 7 bases that match TRBD2. The CDR3 loop spans 11 amino acids. The V gene's germline CDR1 is MGHDK and CDR2 SYGVNS. Trimming took 6 bases from V and 6 from J; bases not matched to a gene: 2. The DNA of the CDR3 is TGTGCCAGCAGGGGGAGGGGCGAGCAGTACTTC. Protein: CASRGRGEQYF.

The chain combines TRBV19 with TRBJ2-2; 8 positions agree with TRBD2. V dropped 2 bases and J dropped 5; count of bases not matched to a gene: 10. Germline loops: CDR1 LNHDA, CDR2 SQIVND (reference sequence). This CDR3 spans 17 amino acids. CDR3 residues: CASSIIGGGTRTGELFF. The CDR3 DNA reads TGTGCCAGTAGTATAATAGGCGGGGGGACGAGGACCGGGGAGCTGTTTTTT. Using reference TRBV19 and TRBJ2-2 for the parts outside the CDR3, the full variable domain is DGGITQSPKYLFRKEGQNVTLSCEQNLNHDAMYWYRQDPGQGLRLIYYSQIVNDFQKGDIAEGYSVSREKKESFPLTVTSAQKNPTAFYLCASSIIGGGTRTGELFFGEGSRLTVL.

This chain uses TRBV7-9 with TRBJ2-5, with TRBD1 matching over 10 bases. Per germline, CDR1 SEHNR and CDR2 FQNEAQ (reference sequence). With V trimmed by 5 bases and J by 8 bases, 5 bases remained unmatched. This CDR3 has 13 amino acids. CDR3 DNA sequence: TGTGCCAGCAGCGAGACAGGGGGCTGTACCCAGTACTTC. Translating gives CASSETGGCTQYF.

This chain connects TRBV6-5 to TRBJ1-4; D may be TRBD1 (5 bases). The germline V gene has CDR1 MNHEY and CDR2 SVGAGI. This CDR3 spans 14 amino acids. V dropped 10 bases and J dropped 2 bases, with 14 bases sitting between them. CDR3 in DNA: TGTGCCACGCACCGGGGGAGTACTAATGAAAAACTGTTTTTT. Residues: CATHRGSTNEKLFF.

The V and J genes are TRBV6-5 and TRBJ1-3; D is unresolved. Germline CDR1 is MNHEY and CDR2 is SVGAGI. The CDR3 has 16 amino acids. With 3 bases removed from V and 0 bases from J, the gap between germline ends came to 12 bases. The DNA of the CDR3 is TGTGCCAGCAGTTATGGGCCTTTAAGCTCTGGAAACACCATATATTTT. Encoded protein: CASSYGPLSSGNTIYF.

This chain joins TRBV6-5 and TRBJ1-5, with 9 bases matching TRBD1. Per the germline V gene, CDR1 is MNHEY and CDR2 is SVGAGI. J gave up 2 bases and V 6 bases, and 5 bases lay outside the gene matches. This CDR3 region has 15 residues. The CDR3 loop is CASSLQGAGNQPQHF. CDR3 nucleotide sequence: TGTGCCAGCAGCCTACAGGGGGCGGGCAATCAGCCCCAGCATTTT.

This rearrangement joins TRBV2 to TRBJ2-1; TRBD1 is a possible D gene (5 bases). The length of the CDR3 is 14 residues. Germline lookup yields CDR1 SNHLY and CDR2 FYNNEI. Deletions cut 10 bases from V and 3 bases from J, with 16 bases between. CDR3 DNA sequence: TGTGCCAATTTAAAGGGGCCCAACTACAATGAGCAGTTCTTC. Encoded protein: CANLKGPNYNEQFF.

This chain links TRBV5-5 with TRBJ1-4; D perhaps matches TRBD1 (5 bases). The germline V gene encodes CDR1 SGHKS and CDR2 YYEKEE (reference sequence). This CDR3 contains 14 residues. The germline V and J ends were trimmed by 0 bases and 7 bases, with 10 bases remaining between them. CDR3 nucleotide sequence: TGTGCCAGCAGCTTGGAGGGGAGGGGTGAAAAACTGTTTTTT. Translated: CASSLEGRGEKLFF.

The chain joins TRBV2 to TRBJ1-2; TRBD1 matches 8 bases. Germline CDR1 reads SNHLY; CDR2 reads FYNNEI. The CDR3 consists of 14 residues. J lost 8 bases, V lost 5 bases, and 10 bases had no gene match. Here the CDR3 DNA reads TGTGCCAGCAGTACACAGGGGGATTCGGGGGGCTACACCTTC. Protein product: CASSTQGDSGGYTF.